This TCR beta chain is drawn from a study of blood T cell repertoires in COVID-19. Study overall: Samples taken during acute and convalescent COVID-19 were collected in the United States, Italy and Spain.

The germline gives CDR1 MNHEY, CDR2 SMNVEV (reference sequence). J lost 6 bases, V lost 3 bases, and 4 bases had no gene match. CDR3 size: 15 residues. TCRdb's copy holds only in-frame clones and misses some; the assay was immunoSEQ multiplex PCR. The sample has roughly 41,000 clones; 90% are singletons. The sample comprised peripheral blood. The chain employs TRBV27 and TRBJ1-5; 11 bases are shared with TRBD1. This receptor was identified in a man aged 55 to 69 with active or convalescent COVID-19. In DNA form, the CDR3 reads TGTGCCAGCAGTTTTGAAGGGACAGGGGGTCAGCCCCAGCATTTT. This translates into CASSFEGTGGQPQHF.